This record covers a single TCR beta chain. This entry comes from a study of shared T cell receptors in the human thymus. Clones were sequenced by immunoSEQ multiplex PCR, and TCRdb holds only the in-frame ones, with some missing. The repertoire holds 500,000 to 750,000 clones, approximately 90% seen once, with around 0.0099% in the top ten. Germline CDR1 LNHNV, CDR2 YYDKDF (reference sequence). This CDR3 is built from 23 residues. V was pared by 0 bases and J by 0 bases, with 16 bases of the junction left unmatched. These same records also appear under a second study, on human thymus T cells. This second report adds: The donor group consisted of healthy Finnish infants who were having corrective surgery for congenital heart defects. Resected material from corrective heart surgery provided the thymus tissue analysed. Thymic and blood repertoires appeared to show biased V and J gene usage. Related studies found that unrelated individuals share highly overlapping thymic repertoires.

Input material: thymocytes. This TCR was recovered from a boy in the first two years of life with a congenital heart defect. The V call is TRBV15, the J call TRBJ2-6, with TRBD2 identical over 11 bases. The DNA for the CDR3 is TGTGCCACCAGCAGAGATCTAGTGCGACTAGCGGGAAGCCGACCCTCTGGGGCCAACGTCCTGACTTTC. This gives the protein CATSRDLVRLAGSRPSGANVLTF. Supplemented by reference TRBV15 and TRBJ2-6, the full variable domain reads DAMVIQNPRYQVTQFGKPVTLSCSQTLNHNVMYWYQQKSSQAPKLLFHYYDKDFNNEADTPDNFQSRRPNTSFCFLDIRSPGLGDTAMYLCATSRDLVRLAGSRPSGANVLTFGAGSRLTVL.